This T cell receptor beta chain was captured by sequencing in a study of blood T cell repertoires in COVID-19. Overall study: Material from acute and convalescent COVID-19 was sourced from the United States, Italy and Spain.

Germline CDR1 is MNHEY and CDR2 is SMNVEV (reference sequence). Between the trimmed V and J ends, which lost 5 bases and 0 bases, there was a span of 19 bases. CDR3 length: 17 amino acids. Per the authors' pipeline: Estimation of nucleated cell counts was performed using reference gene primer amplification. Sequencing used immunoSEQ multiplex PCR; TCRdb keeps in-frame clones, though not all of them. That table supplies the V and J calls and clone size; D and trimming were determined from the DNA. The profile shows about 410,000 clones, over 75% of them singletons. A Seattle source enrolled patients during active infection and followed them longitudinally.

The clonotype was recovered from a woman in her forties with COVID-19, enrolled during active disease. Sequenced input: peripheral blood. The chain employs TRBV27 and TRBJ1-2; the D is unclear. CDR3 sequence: CASSPRGGSLTNYGYTF. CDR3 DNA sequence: TGTGCCAGCAGTCCGCGCGGAGGGTCTCTAACTAACTATGGCTACACCTTC.